The subject of this entry is one T cell receptor (beta chain). The antigen it binds to is not known. Per-base qualities were not stored, and no clone one base away is much larger. V is shortened by 5 bases, J by 3 bases, and the region joining them spans 12 bases. CDR1 is given as SGHTA and CDR2 as FQGTGA, both from the germline V gene. The CDR3 numbers 14 residues from cysteine through phenylalanine. Solely the CDR3 DNA is kept, with 42 bases framed from the first base. The entry originates in a study of T cells in Graves' hyperthyroidism and ophthalmopathy (dated by TCRdb to between 2017 and 2020). For the wider study: Peripheral blood was sampled at the time of initial diagnosis, prior to any treatment. Prospective prediction of ophthalmopathy was tested in an independent validation cohort consisting of some 20 hyperthyroidism patients and around 16 patients who later progressed to ophthalmopathy. TCR Vbeta CDR3 sequencing of 140 or so peripheral blood samples (43 ophthalmopathy, about 74 hyperthyroidism and around 17 progressor patients) is reported in the paper. TCR V-J signatures able to tell the groups apart were searched for in a discovery cohort of 100 or so patients, of whom 43 had Graves' ophthalmopathy and 55 to 65 had stable Graves' hyperthyroidism. After sampling, hyperthyroidism patients received methimazole starting at 30 mg daily, and ophthalmopathy patients received high-dose intravenous methylprednisolone. The 90 or so discovery patients were randomly split 7:3 into training and test sets. In about 6 Graves' hyperthyroidism patients, the study also compared T-cell repertoires from thyroid tissue with T-cell repertoires from blood. Study-wide conclusions, independent of this receptor: In validation, the model predicted progression to ophthalmopathy with 55% to 71% sensitivity and roughly 75% specificity, a median of about six months before onset. Sample size was not statistically predetermined, and blinding of investigators to group allocation was not performed. A 13 V-J signature model separated ophthalmopathy from stable hyperthyroidism, with nearly 90% sensitivity and about 81% specificity in cross-validation and 80%/75% in testing. Most expanded thyroid clonotypes (frequency above 0.001) were also detected in blood, suggesting blood repertoires may reflect thyroid immune responses.

TCR beta CDR3 regions were amplified from RNA transcripts. For the first round of RT-PCR on the TCR CDR3, the HTBI primer set was used together with the Qiagen OneStep RT-PCR kit. Libraries were constructed in a second round of multiplex PCR, after which size selection and purification were carried out. Paired-end sequencing of the libraries was performed with 100 bp reads on an Illumina HiSeq2000. The authors' pipeline ran thus. SOAPnuke was used to process the raw data, removing reads that contained adapters or uncalled bases, had a mean Phred below 15, or lacked an exact match to the constant primer or identifier. COPE v1.2.5 was used to merge high-quality paired reads, and clonotypes were defined as unique nucleotide sequences. MiTCR v1.1 was used to align clonotypes to the IMGT TRBV, TRBD and TRBJ reference segments. Only V-J combinations with frequency above 0.0001, covering 99.2% of repertoires, were analysed. The TCS score was defined as F50 (clonal expansion) divided by E x V (chaos), with BLOSUM62-based TCRdist calculated between CDR3 peptides within each V-J. Welch's t-statistics and random forest reduced roughly 530 V-J features to 10 to 15, which were used in a naive Bayes classifier (R e1071). Using fastp trimming at Q25 and MiXCR clonotype assembly, TCRdb reanalyzed the public sequencing data and kept in-frame beta chains. Rows with one shared CDR3 protein collapse into an entry with the most common genes and DNA. TCRdb's processing, not the authors' own work, is the source of the V and J calls. This sample is represented by over 200,000 distinct CDR3 sequences; roughly 18% of them were singletons. The top ten clonotypes cover roughly 50% of the sample.

Stable Graves' hyperthyroidism was defined as no progression to ophthalmopathy during 18 months of follow-up. The hyperthyroidism patients were between 18 and 65 years old and newly diagnosed, with a disease duration of less than 2 months. Exclusion was applied to patients with uncontrolled infections, other autoimmune diseases, pregnancy or lactation. Clinical symptoms, serum thyroxine and TRAb, thyroid ultrasound, and orbital computed tomography formed the basis for the diagnoses. Ficoll-Paque density gradient centrifugation was used to isolate PBMCs from 8 to 10 ml of fresh peripheral blood. Total RNA was extracted with Trizol reagent, and quality was checked on an Agilent 2100 Bioanalyzer.

This sequence originates from a man between 45 and 60 years old with Graves' hyperthyroidism. Sequenced: blood. The chain couples TRBV7-3 to TRBJ2-3, with a weak D call of TRBD2 (5 bases match). CDR3 reads: CASSPGVATDTQYF. DNA sequence: TGTGCCAGCAGCCCCGGAGTAGCGACAGATACGCAGTATTTT.